The T cell receptor beta chain under discussion was sequenced for a study of T cells after yellow fever vaccination. Study-level information: Where fractions had low cell numbers, libraries were prepared from them with the SMART-Seq v4 Ultra Low Input RNA kit. Overall study findings and caveats: Re-detected after boosting: most primary clones, about 95% of CD4 and 80% to 90% of CD8.

TCRdb fed the 5' RACE reads into MiXCR, producing one record per CDR3 protein. The sample has a few hundred thousand distinct CDR3 sequences; around 6.8% are singletons. In its sample, this clonotype was seen many times. Its target is not known. A junction boundary mismatches the germline segment, possibly from a read error. CDR1 is SGHRS, CDR2 YFSETQ, per germline. This CDR3 has 13 amino acids. The V and J genes are TRBV5-1 and TRBJ2-7; D is ambiguous. The input for sequencing was PBMCs, taken about 41 days after the first yellow fever vaccination. The clonotype was recovered from a young man who received the YFV17D yellow fever vaccine. The CDR3 here is CASRLDSSRQQYF. CDR3 coding DNA: TGCGCCAGCAGGTTGGATAGCAGCCGGCAGCAGTACTTC.